This entry is about one TCR beta chain. Authors' analysis steps: Amplification of reference gene primers was used by the study to estimate nucleated cell counts. Only in-frame clones appear in the TCRdb table, and some are missing; sequencing was by immunoSEQ multiplex PCR. V and J calls and clone size are copied from that table; D and trimming were computed from the DNA. The table shows some 230,000 clones, with 70% to 90% occurring only once. Germline V gene data show CDR1 as LGHNA and CDR2 as YNFKEQ. V dropped 4 bases and J dropped 1 base, with 14 bases sitting between them. The CDR3 has 16 amino acids. This sample is part of a study of blood T cell repertoires in COVID-19. Across the study: Acute-phase and convalescent COVID-19 samples originated in the United States, Italy and Spain. Sample material is recorded as cDNA or gDNA derived from T cells, B-cell-depleted T cells, or PBMCs.

The chain combines TRBV4-2 with TRBJ1-3; D possibly corresponds to TRBD1 (6 bases). The sample consisted of peripheral blood. The receptor comes from a man between 35 and 55 years old with acute or convalescent COVID-19. The CDR3 nucleotides read TGTGCCAGCAGCCGGGAGACAGGCTCGTCTGGAAACACCATATATTTT. It translates to CASSRETGSSGNTIYF.